Below are 24 T cell receptor beta chains sequenced from a single sample in a study of blood T cell repertoires in COVID-19. Assay: immunoSEQ multiplex PCR; the TCRdb copy retains only in-frame clones and omits some. The sample consists of 270,000 or so clones, approximately 83% of them appearing once. The sample was PBMCs or T cells enriched from blood (not recorded which). The receptors derive from a man in his fifties or sixties who had recovered from COVID-19.

The chain employs TRBV6-5 and TRBJ1-2; 7 bases fit TRBD1. The germline gives CDR1 MNHEY, CDR2 SVGAGI. The V segment lost 8 bases and the J segment 2 bases; nucleotides outside the gene matches: 8. The CDR3 totals 14 residues. The CDR3: CASPPRGLNYGYTF. For the CDR3, the DNA is TGTGCCAGCCCCCCGAGGGGGCTGAACTATGGCTACACCTTC.

The rearrangement joins TRBV6-2 or TRBV6-3 to TRBJ1-5; unclear D gene. Trimming took off 4 bases at V and 3 bases at J, with 16 bases between the two ends. There are 16 residues in the CDR3. The germline V gene has CDR1 MNHEY and CDR2 SVGEGT. This CDR3 is CASSSIRWQDNQPQHF. CDR3 sequence (DNA): TGTGCCAGCAGTTCGATCAGGTGGCAGGACAATCAGCCCCAGCATTTT.

V and J are TRBV7-9 and TRBJ2-1, with D unclear. V lost 5 bases and J lost 0, with 8 bases in between. This CDR3 is built from 14 residues. Germline CDR1 SEHNR, CDR2 FQNEAQ (reference sequence). For the CDR3, the DNA is TGTGCCAGCAGCCCTCAGGCCTCCTACAATGAGCAGTTCTTC. Encoded protein: CASSPQASYNEQFF.

The chain recombines TRBV12-3 or TRBV12-4 with TRBJ1-1; D is unclear. The CDR3 covers 13 residues. V shed 7 bases and J shed 5 bases, with 14 bases lying between them. For the CDR3, the DNA is TGTGCCAGCACTTTCTCCCGGGGAACTGAAGCTTTCTTT. This encodes CASTFSRGTEAFF.

A few counts support this clone. V is TRBV4-2 and J is TRBJ2-7; 10 bases match TRBD2. CDR3 length: 16 amino acids. The V gene's germline CDR1 is LGHNA and CDR2 YNFKEQ. The ends lost 0 bases at V and 7 bases at J; junction bases unmatched: 9. CDR3 region: CASSQEGVAGGREQYF. DNA of the CDR3: TGTGCCAGCAGCCAAGAAGGGGTAGCGGGAGGCCGAGAGCAGTACTTC.

The rearrangement joins TRBV5-4 to TRBJ1-1, with 7 bases aligning to TRBD1. V was pared by 4 bases and J by 0 bases, with 6 bases of the junction left unmatched. This CDR3 spans 15 amino acids. From germline, CDR1 is SGHNT and CDR2 YYREEE (reference sequence). CDR3 loop: CASSGQALMNTEAFF. The CDR3, as DNA: TGTGCCAGCAGCGGACAGGCCCTTATGAACACTGAAGCTTTCTTT.

This chain links TRBV18 with TRBJ1-2; 7 positions agree with TRBD1. The CDR3 consists of 18 residues. The junction had 10 bases not matched to a gene; V was cut back by 0 bases and J by 0 bases. Germline V gene lookup returns CDR1 KGHSH and CDR2 LQKENI. The CDR3 loop is CASSPPTGPGTANYGYTF. DNA for the CDR3: TGTGCCAGCTCACCACCGACGGGGCCAGGGACAGCTAACTATGGCTACACCTTC.

This rearrangement joins TRBV11-2 to TRBJ1-5; 8 bases align to TRBD1. This CDR3 is 15 amino acids long. CDR1 and CDR2 from the germline V gene are SGHAT and FQNNGV. V gave up 0 bases and J gave up 5 bases; unmatched junction bases: 3. The DNA for the CDR3 is TGTGCCAGCAGCTTAGACAGGGGGCGTTATCAGCCCCAGCATTTT. Its translation: CASSLDRGRYQPQHF.

The CDR3 DNA reads TGTGCCAGCAGCTCCGACATGGGGAGGGCCCAGTACTTC. As protein: CASSSDMGRAQYF. This sequence joins TRBV5-5 and TRBJ2-5, with 7 bases aligning to TRBD2. The CDR3 extends over 13 amino acids. Germline CDR1 SGHKS, CDR2 YYEKEE (reference sequence). V dropped 3 bases and J dropped 9; count of bases not matched to a gene: 8.

This clone was seen a few times. This chain uses TRBV27 with TRBJ1-1; D remains unclear. This CDR3 spans 14 amino acids. Germline V lookup: CDR1 MNHEY, CDR2 SMNVEV (reference sequence). Trimming pared 6 bases from V and 0 bases from J, leaving 11 bases between. The CDR3 sequence: CASRGRFVNTEAFF. The CDR3 DNA reads TGTGCCAGCAGAGGGAGGTTTGTGAACACTGAAGCTTTCTTT.

The rearrangement links TRBV11-2 to TRBJ2-7, with D perhaps TRBD1 (6 bases). Looked up from germline, CDR1 is SGHAT and CDR2 is FQNNGV. V gave up 4 bases and J gave up 6 bases, with 13 bases separating them. This CDR3 comprises 13 residues. In nucleotides, the CDR3 is TGTGCCAGCAGCTCCTTCAGGGGCTCCGAGCAGTACTTC. It yields the protein CASSSFRGSEQYF.

This clone was seen only a few times. The CDR3: CASSSLGGGNNSPLHF. The CDR3 bases are TGTGCCAGCAGTTCGTTGGGAGGGGGTAATAATTCACCCCTCCACTTT. The rearrangement uses TRBV28 and TRBJ1-6; D possibly corresponds to TRBD1 (6 bases). This CDR3 comprises 16 residues. V lost 4 bases and J lost 5, with 15 bases in between. Germline-derived CDR1 and CDR2 are MDHEN and SYDVKM.

This clone was seen a handful of times. V gene TRBV10-2 combines with J gene TRBJ2-5; TRBD2 might be the D (6 bases). Germline V lookup: CDR1 WSHSY, CDR2 SAAADI. CDR3 length: 14 residues. The V and J ends lost 4 bases and 4 bases respectively, with 13 bases between them. CDR3 coding DNA: TGCGCCAGCAGTGTTGTCGCGGGGAGAGAGACCCAGTACTTC. It encodes CASSVVAGRETQYF.

This chain links TRBV11-3 with TRBJ2-1, with 8 positions matching TRBD2. CDR1 SGHNT and CDR2 YENEEA come from the germline V gene. This CDR3 is built from 16 residues. After removal of 5 bases from V and 8 bases from J, the junction contained 14 bases not matched to a gene. CDR3 in amino acids: CASSARRLAGGDEQFF. Here the CDR3 DNA reads TGTGCCAGCAGCGCACGGCGGCTAGCGGGTGGGGATGAGCAGTTCTTC.

The CDR3 DNA reads as TGTGCCAGCAGCTTAACAGGGCAGACTAGCTACAATGAGCAGTTCTTC. This encodes CASSLTGQTSYNEQFF. The genes are TRBV7-3 and TRBJ2-1; D possibly corresponds to TRBD2 (6 bases). The CDR3 runs 16 residues. Germline CDR1 is SGHTA and CDR2 is FQGTGA. The ends were cut back, 0 bases at V and 3 bases at J, with 12 bases in the middle.

V and J are TRBV29-1 and TRBJ2-7, with TRBD1 matching over 9 bases. The CDR3 is 12 residues long. After removal of 5 bases from V and 6 bases from J, the junction contained 5 bases not matched to a gene. Germline V gives CDR1 SQVTM, CDR2 ANQGSEA. CDR3 residues: CSVRDREVEQYF. The CDR3 region has the DNA TGCAGCGTTCGGGACAGGGAGGTCGAGCAGTACTTC.

This clone is a singleton in its sample. The CDR3 DNA reads TGTGCCAGCTCACCGGGCGTCGGACTAGCGGGTGATTGCTACTTC. Residues: CASSPGVGLAGDCYF. This chain connects TRBV18 to TRBJ2-7; TRBD2 matches at 11 bases. Per the germline V gene, CDR1 is KGHSH and CDR2 is LQKENI. The CDR3 has 15 residues. The V and J ends lost 3 bases and 13 bases, in that order; junction bases with no gene match: 14.

This clone is a singleton in its sample. Here the CDR3 reads CASSGQGAQVAEAFF. The CDR3 nucleotides are TGTGCCAGCAGCGGACAGGGGGCGCAAGTCGCTGAAGCTTTCTTT. This rearrangement joins TRBV9 to TRBJ1-1, with 10 positions matching TRBD1. Per germline, CDR1 SGDLS and CDR2 YYNGEE. There are 15 residues in the CDR3. The ends lost 3 bases at V and 6 bases at J; junction bases unmatched: 8.

The chain combines TRBV2 with TRBJ1-1, with a weak D call TRBD1 (5 bases). The CDR3 spans 11 residues. The V gene's germline CDR1 is SNHLY and CDR2 FYNNEI. Between the trimmed V and J ends, which lost 6 bases and 11 bases, there was a span of 13 bases. The CDR3 DNA sequence: TGTGCCAGCAGCCGACAGACTGGGGCTTTCTTT. Its translation is CASSRQTGAFF.

This chain joins TRBV3-1 (or the pseudogene TRBV3-2) and TRBJ1-1, with 8 nucleotides matching TRBD1. J lost 4 bases, V lost 3 bases, and 4 bases had no gene match. CDR1 and CDR2 (germline): LGHDT, YNNKEL (reference sequence). This CDR3 is built from 14 residues. DNA for the CDR3: TGTGCCAGCAGCCACAGGGGGCTGGGCACTGAAGCTTTCTTT. This sequence encodes CASSHRGLGTEAFF.

The chain uses TRBV11-2 and TRBJ2-2; 11 bases are a match to TRBD2. V trimming: 1 base; J trimming: 6 bases; junction bases outside the gene matches: 4. Germline V CDR1 and CDR2: SGHAT, FQNNGV. The CDR3 spans 16 residues. CDR3 sequence: CASSLGIAGGPGELFF. CDR3 coding DNA: TGTGCCAGCAGCTTAGGGATAGCGGGAGGGCCCGGGGAGCTGTTTTTT.

J is TRBJ2-2 and V is TRBV27; D is undetermined. The CDR3 contains 14 residues. Trimming took 6 bases from V and 1 from J, leaving 9 bases between them. Germline CDR1 reads MNHEY; CDR2 reads SMNVEV (reference sequence). The CDR3 protein is CASRTRQNTGELFF. DNA of the CDR3: TGTGCCAGCAGGACGAGACAGAACACCGGGGAGCTGTTTTTT.

The chain uses TRBV6-5 and TRBJ2-7; 7 bases align to TRBD1. V lost 0 bases to trimming and J lost 7 bases; unmatched junction nucleotides: 9. Germline-derived CDR1 and CDR2 are MNHEY and SVGAGI. This CDR3 spans 15 amino acids. CDR3 loop: CASSYSRTGLGEQYF. CDR3 nucleotide sequence: TGTGCCAGCAGTTACTCCCGGACAGGTTTGGGTGAGCAGTACTTC.

The chain is built from TRBV13 and TRBJ2-7; possible D gene TRBD1, 6 bases. The CDR3 runs 16 residues. The V gene lost 5 bases and the J gene lost 3 bases, with 20 bases spanning the gap. CDR1 and CDR2 (germline): PRHDT, FYEKMQ (reference sequence). The CDR3 reads CASSPRGDNLHYEQYF. The CDR3 nucleotides are TGTGCCAGCAGCCCGAGAGGGGACAACCTCCACTACGAGCAGTACTTC.